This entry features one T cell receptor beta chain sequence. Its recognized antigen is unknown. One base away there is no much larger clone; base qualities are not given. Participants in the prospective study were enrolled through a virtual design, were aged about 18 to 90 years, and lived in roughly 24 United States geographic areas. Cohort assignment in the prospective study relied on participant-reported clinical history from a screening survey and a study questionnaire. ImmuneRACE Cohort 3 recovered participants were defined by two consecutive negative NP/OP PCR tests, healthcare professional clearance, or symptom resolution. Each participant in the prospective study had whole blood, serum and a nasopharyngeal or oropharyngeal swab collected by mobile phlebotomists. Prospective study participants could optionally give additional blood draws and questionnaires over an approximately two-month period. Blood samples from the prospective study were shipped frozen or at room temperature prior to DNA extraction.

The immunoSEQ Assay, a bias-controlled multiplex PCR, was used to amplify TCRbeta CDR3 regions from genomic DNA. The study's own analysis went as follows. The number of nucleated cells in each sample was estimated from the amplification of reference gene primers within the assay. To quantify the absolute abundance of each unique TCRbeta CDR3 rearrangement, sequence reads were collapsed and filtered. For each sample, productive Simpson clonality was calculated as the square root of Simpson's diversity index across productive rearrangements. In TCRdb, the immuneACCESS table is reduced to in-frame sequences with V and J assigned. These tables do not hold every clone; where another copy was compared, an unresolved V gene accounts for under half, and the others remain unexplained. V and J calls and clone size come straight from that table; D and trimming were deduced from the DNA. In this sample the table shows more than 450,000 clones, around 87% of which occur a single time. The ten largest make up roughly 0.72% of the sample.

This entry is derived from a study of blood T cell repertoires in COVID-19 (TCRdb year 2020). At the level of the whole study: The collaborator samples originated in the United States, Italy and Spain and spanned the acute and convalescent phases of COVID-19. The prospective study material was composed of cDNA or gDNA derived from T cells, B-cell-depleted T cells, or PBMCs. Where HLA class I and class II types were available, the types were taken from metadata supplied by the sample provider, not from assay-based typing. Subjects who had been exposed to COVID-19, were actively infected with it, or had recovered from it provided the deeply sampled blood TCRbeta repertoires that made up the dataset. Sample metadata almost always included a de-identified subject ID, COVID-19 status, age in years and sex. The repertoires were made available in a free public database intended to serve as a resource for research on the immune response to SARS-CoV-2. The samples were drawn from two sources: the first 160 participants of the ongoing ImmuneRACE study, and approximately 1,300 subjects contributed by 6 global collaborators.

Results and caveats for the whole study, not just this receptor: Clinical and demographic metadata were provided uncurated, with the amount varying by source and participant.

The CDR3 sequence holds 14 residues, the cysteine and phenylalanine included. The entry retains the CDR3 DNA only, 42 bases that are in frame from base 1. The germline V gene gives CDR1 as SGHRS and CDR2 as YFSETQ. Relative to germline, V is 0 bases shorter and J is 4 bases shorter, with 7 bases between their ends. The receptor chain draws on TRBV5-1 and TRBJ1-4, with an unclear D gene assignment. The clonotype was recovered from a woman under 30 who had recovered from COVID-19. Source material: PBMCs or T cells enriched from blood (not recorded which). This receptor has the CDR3 CASSLASGNEKLFF. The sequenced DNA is TGCGCCAGCAGCTTGGCGAGCGGTAATGAAAAACTGTTTTTT.